The entry below describes one TCR beta chain. The antigen remains unidentified. The sample comes from a study of siplizumab effects on memory and regulatory T cells. Regarding the study as a whole: Where siplizumab was present, mappable alloreactive CD4+ clones averaged approximately 66% Treg-derived, compared with less than 35% in controls. Few alloreactive clones mapped to unstimulated subsets. Siplizumab significantly brought down the alloreactive sequences that trace back to unstimulated CD4+ memory cells.

Libraries were prepared by immunoSEQ multiplex PCR; TCRdb keeps only in-frame clonotypes and omits some of them. The table shows more than 75,000 clones, with 93% occurring only once. Germline CDR1 SGHVS, CDR2 FQNEAQ. The CDR3 length is 20 residues. Trimming took 3 bases from V and 0 from J; bases not matched to a gene: 17. Sequencing was done on a sample of CD8+ T cells sorted from blood. The sequence derives from a human donor in good health. V and J are TRBV7-8 and TRBJ1-3; TRBD1 agrees at 7 bases. The CDR3 region has the DNA TGTGCCAGCAGCTTCACCGGGACAGCCATCCCAGCGGACTCTGGAAACACCATATATTTT. Its protein is CASSFTGTAIPADSGNTIYF. The complete variable domain, with remaining parts taken from reference TRBV7-8 and TRBJ1-3, reads GAGVSQSPRYKVAKRGQDVALRCDPISGHVSLFWYQQALGQGPEFLTYFQNEAQLDKSGLPSDRFFAERPEGSVSTLKIQRTQQEDSAVYLCASSFTGTAIPADSGNTIYFGEGSWLTVV.